What follows are 29 T cell receptor beta chains derived from one specimen sequenced in a study of response to subunit inactivated influenza vaccine. TCRdb called the RT-PCR reads again in MiXCR, with one record for every CDR3 protein. Of roughly 700,000 distinct CDR3 sequences listed, approximately 15% were seen once; the top ten hold approximately 7%. The specimen comprised PBMCs from blood, sampled 14 days before vaccination. All receptors derive from a man in his fifties or sixties who received an inactivated influenza vaccine.

This clonotype was counted a few times. The V call is TRBV12-3 or TRBV12-4, the J call TRBJ2-2, with D maybe TRBD2 (5 bases). The CDR3 spans 15 residues. V lost 5 bases and J lost 5, with 15 bases in between. The CDR3 DNA is TGTGCCAGCAGTGCCAGTGGGAGCCAGACCGGGGAGCTGTTTTTT. Translated, it gives CASSASGSQTGELFF.

This clonotype turned up a few times. The V and J genes are TRBV15 and TRBJ2-5; possibly TRBD2 for D (7 bases). The CDR3 spans 16 residues. Germline values: CDR1 LNHNV, CDR2 YYDKDF (reference sequence). Trimming pared 0 bases from V and 1 base from J, leaving 12 bases between. The CDR3 reads CATSRDHGGAQETQYF. In DNA form, the CDR3 reads TGTGCCACCAGCAGAGATCATGGGGGGGCCCAAGAGACCCAGTACTTC.

The rearrangement uses TRBV2 and TRBJ2-2, with 9 bases that match TRBD2. The CDR3 loop spans 14 amino acids. V shed 10 bases, J shed 6 bases, and the junction held 9 bases outside the gene matches. Germline V lookup: CDR1 SNHLY, CDR2 FYNNEI. CDR3 loop: CATRGLASAGELFF. The CDR3 nucleotides are TGTGCCACGAGAGGACTAGCGTCAGCCGGGGAGCTGTTTTTT.

The gene calls are TRBV20-1 and TRBJ2-3; D call uncertain. Germline V gene lookup returns CDR1 DFQATT and CDR2 SNEGSKA (reference sequence). The CDR3 totals 15 residues. V lost 6 bases and J lost 2, with 18 bases in between. In nucleotides, the CDR3 is TGCAGTGCCCCACCTGATGCGGTGCTCACAGATACGCAGTATTTT. Translated: CSAPPDAVLTDTQYF.

This clonotype was counted between two and nine times. V is TRBV24-1 and J is TRBJ1-1; no firm D call. V was trimmed by 6 bases and J by 3 bases, leaving 7 bases between them. The CDR3 totals 12 residues. Germline values: CDR1 KGHDR, CDR2 SFDVKD. Here the CDR3 reads CATSRSDTEAFF. The CDR3 nucleotides are TGTGCCACCAGTAGATCTGACACTGAAGCTTTCTTT.

This clonotype occurred a few times. This chain uses TRBV12-3 or TRBV12-4 with TRBJ1-2; D is ambiguous. V dropped 3 bases and J dropped 2 bases, with 7 bases sitting between them. The CDR3 is 13 residues long. CDR3 amino acids: CASSFGLNYGYTF. The CDR3 DNA reads TGTGCCAGCAGTTTTGGACTGAACTATGGCTACACCTTC.

Regarding this clonotype: A much larger clone sits a single nucleotide away, making a read error possible. The DNA of the CDR3 is TGTGCCAGCAGCCAAGAAGCTGTAGGGGACAGGAGGTTGGACATTCCGTACTTC. This translates into CASSQEAVGDRRLDIPYF. The chain recombines TRBV4-2 with TRBJ2-4, with 8 bases matching TRBD1. This CDR3 spans 18 amino acids. The germline gives CDR1 LGHNA, CDR2 YNFKEQ.

In its sample, this clonotype was seen a few times. The rearrangement links TRBV5-1 to TRBJ2-5, with TRBD2 identical over 11 bases. The CDR3 loop spans 16 amino acids. Germline-derived CDR1 and CDR2 are SGHRS and YFSETQ. Trimming took 5 bases from V and 1 from J; bases not matched to a gene: 7. Written as DNA, the CDR3 is TGCGCCAGCAGTCTTAGCGGGGGGGCCGGCCAAGAGACCCAGTACTTC. It yields the protein CASSLSGGAGQETQYF.

The V gene is TRBV4-2, the J gene TRBJ2-1; no clear D. V lost 0 bases and J 2 bases, leaving 11 bases between the germline ends. The germline CDR1 and CDR2 sequences are LGHNA and YNFKEQ. This CDR3 is built from 16 residues. The CDR3 region is CASSQDLIRAYNEQFF. DNA of the CDR3: TGTGCCAGCAGCCAAGATTTAATACGAGCCTACAATGAGCAGTTCTTC.

This chain joins TRBV11-1 and TRBJ2-7; 7 bases line up with TRBD2. The CDR3 is 18 amino acids. V lost 5 bases to trimming and J lost 0 bases; unmatched junction nucleotides: 16. Germline-derived CDR1 and CDR2 are SGHAT and FQDESV (reference sequence). Written as DNA, the CDR3 is TGTGCCAGCAGCCCCCGGTTGCGGGCGGGGGTGACCTCCTACGAGCAGTACTTC. This codes for CASSPRLRAGVTSYEQYF.

This clonotype was found many times. The chain employs TRBV10-3 and TRBJ2-2; D not certain. From germline, CDR1 is ENHRY and CDR2 SYGVKD. This CDR3 is 14 amino acids long. V was shortened by 6 bases and J by 0 bases, with 8 bases between the two germline ends. CDR3 loop: CAIRARTNTGELFF. The CDR3 coding sequence is TGTGCCATCAGGGCCAGGACGAACACCGGGGAGCTGTTTTTT.

This chain links TRBV5-5 with TRBJ2-3; the match to TRBD2 covers 8 bases. The J segment lost 2 bases and the V segment lost 6 bases, leaving 8 bases of the junction unmatched. The CDR3 consists of 15 residues. Germline V gene lookup returns CDR1 SGHKS and CDR2 YYEKEE (reference sequence). The CDR3 loop is CASTKTSVYTDTQYF. The CDR3 DNA reads TGTGCCAGCACCAAGACTAGCGTCTACACAGATACGCAGTATTTT.

There are a few counts of this clonotype. This chain connects TRBV6-5 to TRBJ2-3; D unclear. In germline, CDR1 is MNHEY, CDR2 SVGAGI. The CDR3 is made up of 14 amino acids. V lost 4 bases and J lost 2, with 10 bases in between. The CDR3 DNA sequence: TGTGCCAGCAGTTTAAGGTATATCACAGATACGCAGTATTTT. Its translation is CASSLRYITDTQYF.

V and J are TRBV29-1 and TRBJ2-3; perhaps TRBD2 as D (5 bases). Looked up from germline, CDR1 is SQVTM and CDR2 is ANQGSEA. The V end was cut by 2 bases, the J end by 2 bases, with 14 bases between. CDR3 length: 15 residues. CDR3: CSVEMTGRNTDTQYF. The CDR3 DNA reads TGCAGCGTTGAAATGACGGGGAGAAACACAGATACGCAGTATTTT.

The chain links TRBV4-2 to TRBJ2-1, with a weak D call TRBD1 (5 bases). Trimming removed 1 base at V and 0 bases at J, with 13 bases between. Germline values: CDR1 LGHNA, CDR2 YNFKEQ. The CDR3 is 17 amino acids. CDR3 coding DNA: TGTGCCAGCAGCCAAGTACAGGTTCATATCTCCTACAATGAGCAGTTCTTC. Amino acid sequence: CASSQVQVHISYNEQFF.

The sample holds many counts of this clonotype. The V gene is TRBV12-3 or TRBV12-4, the J gene TRBJ2-2; no clear D gene. Trimming removed 6 bases from V and 0 bases from J, with 8 bases in between. The CDR3 is 14 amino acids. The CDR3 DNA follows: TGTGCCAGCAGCGGGCGGACGAACACCGGGGAGCTGTTTTTT. It specifies CASSGRTNTGELFF.

This clonotype was detected ten times or more. The rearrangement links TRBV27 to TRBJ2-2; 8 bases match TRBD2. Germline V gene sequence: CDR1 MNHEY, CDR2 SMNVEV (reference sequence). V shed 6 bases and J 5 bases; nucleotides not matched to a gene: 8. The CDR3 totals 15 residues. DNA for the CDR3: TGTGCCAGCAGCCTACTAGCGGCCGGTACCGGGGAGCTGTTTTTT. It codes for CASSLLAAGTGELFF.

V and J are TRBV7-9 and TRBJ2-3, with D possibly called TRBD1 or TRBD2 (5 bases each). Germline values: CDR1 SEHNR, CDR2 FQNEAQ (reference sequence). The CDR3 totals 15 residues. The V gene lost 4 bases and the J gene lost 0 bases, with 11 bases spanning the gap. The CDR3 region is CASSSRGGSTDTQYF. The CDR3 nucleotides read TGTGCCAGCAGCTCTCGGGGCGGGAGCACAGATACGCAGTATTTT.

The table lists this clonotype with many counts. This sequence joins TRBV29-1 and TRBJ2-7; D gene ambiguous. Germline values: CDR1 SQVTM, CDR2 ANQGSEA. Trimming left V 4 bases short and J 0 bases short, with 16 bases between. This CDR3 is built from 15 residues. CDR3 loop: CSVVPGPRSSYEQYF. CDR3 in DNA: TGCAGCGTTGTACCCGGGCCCCGAAGCTCCTACGAGCAGTACTTC.

This clonotype was detected many times. The genes are TRBV4-1 and TRBJ1-1; D is perhaps TRBD1 (6 bases). This CDR3 has 14 residues. V was clipped by 5 bases and J by 2 bases, with 12 bases between them. Germline CDR1 MGHRA, CDR2 YSYEKL. The CDR3, as DNA: TGCGCCAGCAGCTTCCGGACAGCCAACACTGAAGCTTTCTTT. It is translated as CASSFRTANTEAFF.

A few counts support this clonotype. The genes are TRBV6-2 or TRBV6-3 and TRBJ2-3; tentatively, D is TRBD2 (6 bases). Germline CDR1 and CDR2: MNHEY and SVGEGT. There are 12 residues in the CDR3. V dropped 8 bases and J dropped 6 bases, with 12 bases sitting between them. The CDR3 coding sequence is TGTGCCAGCTCGGGACTCCAGGATACGCAGTATTTT. Protein: CASSGLQDTQYF.

In regard to this clonotype: An end of the junction differs from the germline gene, which may be a read error. The J gene is TRBJ2-2, the V gene TRBV5-1, with D hard to call. This CDR3 is 14 amino acids long. From germline, CDR1 is SGHRS and CDR2 YFSETQ. CDR3 protein: CACSLAAYTGELFF. The CDR3, as DNA: TGCGCCTGCAGCTTGGCTGCGTACACCGGGGAGCTGTTTTTT.

The rearrangement joins TRBV27 to TRBJ1-5; 12 bases map to TRBD1. Germline CDR1 reads MNHEY; CDR2 reads SMNVEV (reference sequence). Trimming removed 4 bases from V and 2 bases from J; junction bases left unmatched: 9. The CDR3 contains 18 residues. This CDR3 is CASSYRGQGARGNQPQHF. CDR3 sequence (DNA): TGTGCCAGCAGTTATAGGGGACAGGGGGCTAGGGGCAATCAGCCCCAGCATTTT.

J is TRBJ2-2 and V is TRBV6-2 or TRBV6-3; no clear D gene. The length of the CDR3 is 13 residues. The germline V and J ends were trimmed by 7 bases and 4 bases, with 10 bases remaining between them. Germline V lookup: CDR1 MNHEY, CDR2 SVGEGT. This chain's CDR3 is CASKTQPTGELFF. CDR3 bases: TGTGCCAGCAAGACACAACCCACCGGGGAGCTGTTTTTT.

CDR3 nucleotides: TGTGCCAGCAGCCAGGACAGGGGGGAAACGACCGAGCAGTACTTC. Translated: CASSQDRGETTEQYF. The V and J genes are TRBV3-1 and TRBJ2-7, with TRBD1 matching 10 bases. This CDR3 comprises 15 residues. The germline V gene encodes CDR1 LGHDT and CDR2 YNNKEL (reference sequence). With 3 bases clipped from V and 6 bases from J, the junction kept 8 bases outside the gene matches.

Regarding this clonotype: An end of the junction does not agree with germline; a read error may underlie this. The chain uses TRBV20-1 and TRBJ2-4, with a possible D match to TRBD1 (6 bases). The germline gives CDR1 DFQATT, CDR2 SNEGSKA (reference sequence). This CDR3 is 14 amino acids long. CDR3 protein: CCAGTPLAKNIQYF. The CDR3 DNA is TGCTGTGCTGGGACACCACTAGCCAAAAACATTCAGTACTTC.

J is TRBJ2-5 and V is TRBV7-8; no clear D gene. Germline V gives CDR1 SGHVS, CDR2 FQNEAQ. The V gene lost 8 bases and the J gene lost 1 base, with 14 bases spanning the gap. The CDR3 sequence is 14 residues long. CDR3 sequence: CASQKRFLQETQYF. The CDR3, as DNA: TGTGCCAGCCAAAAGCGTTTCCTCCAAGAGACCCAGTACTTC.

The V gene is TRBV4-1, the J gene TRBJ2-5; TRBD2 matches at 10 bases. The V and J ends lost 2 bases and 2 bases, in that order; junction bases with no gene match: 5. Germline V CDR1 and CDR2: MGHRA, YSYEKL. CDR3 length: 16 amino acids. The CDR3 is CASSQLLAGSQETQYF. CDR3 nucleotide sequence: TGCGCCAGCAGCCAACTACTAGCGGGGTCTCAAGAGACCCAGTACTTC.

The V call is TRBV10-3, the J call TRBJ2-1; TRBD2 aligns across 13 bases. The CDR3 has 17 residues. CDR1 and CDR2 from the germline V gene are ENHRY and SYGVKD. The V segment lost 8 bases and the J segment 4 bases; nucleotides outside the gene matches: 11. This CDR3 is CAIGRGLAGRGYNEQFF. In nucleotides, the CDR3 is TGTGCCATCGGGCGGGGACTAGCGGGAAGGGGGTACAATGAGCAGTTCTTC.